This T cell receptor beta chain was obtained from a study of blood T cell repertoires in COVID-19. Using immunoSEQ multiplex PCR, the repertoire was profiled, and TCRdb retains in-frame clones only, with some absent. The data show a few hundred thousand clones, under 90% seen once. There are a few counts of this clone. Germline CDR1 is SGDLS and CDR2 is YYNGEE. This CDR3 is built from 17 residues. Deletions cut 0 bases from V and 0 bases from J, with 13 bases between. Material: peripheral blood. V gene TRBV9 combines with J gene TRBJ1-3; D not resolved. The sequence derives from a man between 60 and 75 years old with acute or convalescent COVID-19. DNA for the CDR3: TGTGCCAGCAGCGTAGGGGCACTTGACGGCTCTGGAAACACCATATATTTT. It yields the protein CASSVGALDGSGNTIYF.